Presented here are 9 T cell receptor beta chains from one specimen sequenced in a study of T cell changes during pregnancy in multiple sclerosis. This table comes from immunoSEQ multiplex PCR, and its TCRdb copy is limited to in-frame clones, with some not included. The sample shows tens of thousands of clones, more than 85% of them seen only once. The starting material was peripheral blood, obtained in the third trimester of pregnancy. Receptors originate from a female donor in good health, enrolled as a control in a pregnancy study.

The chain carries TRBV6-6 and TRBJ2-2, with 7 bases aligning to TRBD1. The junction had 8 bases not matched to a gene; V was cut back by 6 bases and J by 7 bases. This CDR3 comprises 14 residues. Germline assignment: CDR1 MNHNY and CDR2 SVGAGI (reference sequence). CDR3 DNA: TGTGCCAGCAGACCGTTACAGGGGCGCGGGGAGCTGTTTTTT. The encoded protein is CASRPLQGRGELFF.

J is TRBJ2-5 and V is TRBV9; D ambiguous. CDR1 and CDR2 from the germline V gene are SGDLS and YYNGEE. V was pared by 4 bases and J by 0 bases, with 7 bases between. CDR3 length equals 13 residues. The CDR3 loop reads CASSKSYQETQYF. CDR3 DNA sequence: TGTGCCAGCAGCAAATCGTACCAAGAGACCCAGTACTTC.

This chain uses TRBV11-2 with TRBJ2-4, with TRBD1 matching 7 bases. The CDR3 sequence is 13 residues long. Germline V gives CDR1 SGHAT, CDR2 FQNNGV. V was clipped by 7 bases and J by 9 bases; unmatched bases: 9. The CDR3 spells CASNLAGDSIQYF. In DNA form, the CDR3 reads TGTGCCAGCAACTTGGCAGGGGACAGCATTCAGTACTTC.

The rearrangement joins TRBV4-1 to TRBJ2-3; TRBD1 is a possible D gene (9 bases). Germline loops: CDR1 MGHRA, CDR2 YSYEKL. This CDR3 has 21 residues. V gave up 4 bases and J gave up 2 bases, with 31 bases separating them. The CDR3 sequence: CASSPGQGRYGGAGDTDTQYF. The CDR3 region has the DNA TGCGCCAGCAGCCCGGGACAGGGTCGGTACGGGGGGGCTGGGGACACAGATACGCAGTATTTT.

This clone was found once. J is TRBJ1-6 and V is TRBV2, with D maybe TRBD1 (5 bases). This CDR3 has 15 amino acids. The germline CDR1 and CDR2 sequences are SNHLY and FYNNEI. V lost 0 bases and J lost 5, with 8 bases in between. The CDR3 DNA is TGTGCCAGCAGTGAAGCGCCAGGGAATAATTCACCCCTCCACTTT. Translation gives CASSEAPGNNSPLHF.

This sequence joins TRBV9 and TRBJ2-3; D might be TRBD2 (6 bases). Germline V gene sequence: CDR1 SGDLS, CDR2 YYNGEE. This CDR3 region has 14 residues. The germline V and J ends were trimmed by 6 bases and 5 bases, with 16 bases remaining between them. The CDR3 coding sequence is TGTGCCAGCAACCCGGGGGATAGGATAGATACGCAGTATTTT. Amino acid sequence: CASNPGDRIDTQYF. The full variable domain, with the rest looked up from reference TRBV9 and TRBJ2-3, is DSGVTQTPKHLITATGQRVTLRCSPRSGDLSVYWYQQSLDQGLQFLIQYYNGEERAKGNILERFSAQQFPDLHSELNLSSLELGDSALYFCASNPGDRIDTQYFGPGTRLTVL.

The chain carries TRBV5-4 and TRBJ1-1; 9 nucleotides match TRBD1. The length of the CDR3 is 15 residues. V gave up 2 bases and J gave up 1 base; unmatched junction bases: 3. Per the germline V gene, CDR1 is SGHNT and CDR2 is YYREEE (reference sequence). In DNA form, the CDR3 reads TGTGCCAGCAGCTTACAGGGGGCGGGGAACACTGAAGCTTTCTTT. This codes for CASSLQGAGNTEAFF.

This rearrangement joins TRBV11-2 to TRBJ1-1; 8 bases align to TRBD1. CDR1 is SGHAT and CDR2 is FQNNGV in the germline V gene. The CDR3 has 16 amino acids. Trimming took 1 base from V and 0 from J; bases not matched to a gene: 4. The CDR3 sequence is CASSLGTGRLNTEAFF. CDR3 bases: TGTGCCAGCAGCTTAGGGACAGGGAGATTGAACACTGAAGCTTTCTTT.

The chain links TRBV5-6 to TRBJ2-7, with 10 bases identical to TRBD2. Germline trimming cut 4 bases from V and 3 bases from J; bases unmatched to any gene: 7. The germline CDR1 and CDR2 sequences are SGHDT and YYEEEE. CDR3 length: 15 amino acids. CDR3 protein: CASSGGLAGVYEQYF. The CDR3, as DNA: TGTGCCAGCAGCGGGGGCCTAGCGGGAGTCTACGAGCAGTACTTC.